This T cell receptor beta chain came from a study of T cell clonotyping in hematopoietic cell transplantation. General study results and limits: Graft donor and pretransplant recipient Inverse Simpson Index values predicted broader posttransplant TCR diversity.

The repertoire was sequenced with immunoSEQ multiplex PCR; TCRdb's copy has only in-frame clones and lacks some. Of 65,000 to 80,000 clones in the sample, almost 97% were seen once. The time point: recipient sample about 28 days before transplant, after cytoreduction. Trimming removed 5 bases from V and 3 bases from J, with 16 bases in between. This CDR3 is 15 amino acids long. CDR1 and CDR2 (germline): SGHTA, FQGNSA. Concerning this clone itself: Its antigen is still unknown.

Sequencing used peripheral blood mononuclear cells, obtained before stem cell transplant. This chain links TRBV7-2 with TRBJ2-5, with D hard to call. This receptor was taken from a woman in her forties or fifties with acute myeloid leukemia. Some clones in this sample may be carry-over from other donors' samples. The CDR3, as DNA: TGTGCCAGCAGCGTTAGGGTTGCGGTTGAAGAGACCCAGTACTTC. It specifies CASSVRVAVEETQYF.